The 11 T cell receptor beta chains presented below share a single source sample, sequenced in a study of control samples from healthy donors and cancer patients. Profiled with immunoSEQ multiplex PCR; TCRdb holds only in-frame clones, not every one. The profile covers about 100,000 clones, with roughly 89% appearing a single time and under 10% taken by the ten largest. Source material: blood. The receptors were sampled from a man aged 25 to 45 in good health.

V gene TRBV9 combines with J gene TRBJ2-3; 9 bases agree with TRBD1. CDR3 length equals 16 residues. The ends lost 3 bases at V and 3 bases at J; junction bases unmatched: 8. Germline CDR1 reads SGDLS; CDR2 reads YYNGEE. For the CDR3, the DNA is TGTGCCAGCAGCGCTAACCGGGACAGGGTAACAGATACGCAGTATTTT. It encodes CASSANRDRVTDTQYF.

This chain connects TRBV15 to TRBJ2-1; 9 bases match TRBD2. Germline lookup yields CDR1 LNHNV and CDR2 YYDKDF (reference sequence). CDR3 length equals 14 residues. With 4 bases clipped from V and 8 bases from J, the junction kept 6 bases outside the gene matches. DNA of the CDR3: TGTGCCACCAGCAAAGGACTAGCGATCCATGAGCAGTTCTTC. Its protein is CATSKGLAIHEQFF.

The chain recombines TRBV7-6 with TRBJ2-7; D unclear. Germline V gene sequence: CDR1 SGHVS, CDR2 FNYEAQ. The CDR3 totals 15 residues. The V end was cut by 3 bases, the J end by 4 bases, with 16 bases between. DNA of the CDR3: TGTGCCAGCAGCTTCTCGGCAGGTTGGGCGTACGAGCAGTACGTC. This encodes CASSFSAGWAYEQYV.

The CDR3 is CASSQAGLLSGANVLTF. As DNA, the CDR3 is TGTGCCAGCAGCCAAGCCGGACTACTGTCTGGGGCCAACGTCCTGACTTTC. The gene calls are TRBV3-1 (or the pseudogene TRBV3-2) and TRBJ2-6; D is perhaps TRBD2 (6 bases). V dropped 1 base and J dropped 1 base, with 11 bases sitting between them. The CDR3 length is 17 residues. Germline assignment: CDR1 LGHDT and CDR2 YNNKEL (reference sequence).

V is TRBV27 and J is TRBJ2-1; TRBD2 matches at 7 bases. The germline V gene has CDR1 MNHEY and CDR2 SMNVEV (reference sequence). This CDR3 region has 14 residues. The V gene end was trimmed by 8 bases and the J gene end by 6 bases; junction bases not matched to a gene: 10. The CDR3 is CASQDSSGGNEQFF. The CDR3 region has the DNA TGTGCCAGCCAAGACTCGTCGGGGGGCAATGAGCAGTTCTTC.

V and J are TRBV7-8 and TRBJ2-1, with no clear D. There are 15 residues in the CDR3. Between the trimmed V and J ends, which lost 0 bases and 8 bases, there was a span of 14 bases. CDR1 is SGHVS, CDR2 FQNEAQ, per germline. CDR3 sequence (DNA): TGTGCCAGCAGCTTAGCCGCGACTGTCCGCCATGAGCAGTTCTTC. Translation: CASSLAATVRHEQFF.

The CDR3 loop is CASKRTNSNQPQHF. The CDR3 DNA sequence: TGTGCCAGTAAAAGGACAAATAGCAATCAGCCCCAGCATTTT. The chain links TRBV19 to TRBJ1-5; a possible D gene is TRBD1 (5 bases). V shed 7 bases and J shed 0 bases, with 10 bases lying between them. Germline V CDR1 and CDR2: LNHDA, SQIVND (reference sequence). There are 14 residues in the CDR3.

The chain combines TRBV28 with TRBJ2-7; D gene uncertain. The V gene lost 2 bases and the J gene lost 4 bases, with 6 bases spanning the gap. The V gene's germline CDR1 is MDHEN and CDR2 SYDVKM. There are 12 residues in the CDR3. CDR3 bases: TGTGCCAGCAGTTTAAACATGTACGAGCAGTACTTC. This encodes CASSLNMYEQYF.

The chain is built from TRBV7-2 and TRBJ2-3, with TRBD2 matching over 8 bases. The CDR3 runs 13 residues. J gave up 5 bases and V 7 bases, and 5 bases lay outside the gene matches. Germline values: CDR1 SGHTA, CDR2 FQGNSA. CDR3 amino acids: CASNIGGGDTQYF. The CDR3 nucleotides read TGTGCCAGCAATATCGGGGGGGGAGATACGCAGTATTTT.

Written as DNA, the CDR3 is TGTGCCAGCAGTCCCCCGACAGTGCCTGGGGCCAACGTCCTGACTTTC. Translation gives CASSPPTVPGANVLTF. This sequence joins TRBV27 and TRBJ2-6, with a weak D call TRBD1 (5 bases). The germline CDR1 and CDR2 sequences are MNHEY and SMNVEV (reference sequence). The CDR3 length is 16 residues. Trimming took 5 bases from V and 2 from J, leaving 13 bases between them.

The chain uses TRBV24-1 and TRBJ2-2; D perhaps matches TRBD2 (6 bases). V was shortened by 1 base and J by 6 bases, with 23 bases between the two germline ends. Germline CDR1 is KGHDR and CDR2 is SFDVKD. This CDR3 spans 19 amino acids. Here the CDR3 reads CATSDFAARGTSGPGELFF. CDR3 sequence (DNA): TGTGCCACCAGTGATTTTGCCGCGCGCGGGACTTCAGGGCCCGGGGAGCTGTTTTTT.